Listed below are T cell receptor beta chains from one sample, sequenced in a study of cytomegalovirus exposure and HLA in healthy donors. TCRdb's copy holds only in-frame clones and misses some; the assay was immunoSEQ multiplex PCR. Of over 100,000 clones listed, over 60% are singletons. Sequencing used PBMCs. These receptors originate from a female donor in good health and CMV-seronegative. CDR3s include the opening cysteine and the closing phenylalanine or tryptophan. The D gene is left open where the match is weak. Size tells how often a clone was seen (once, few, many) or the class of an expanded clone, and some rows leave it out.

d_gene: TRBD1; abundance: -; v_gene: TRBV7-8; j_gene: TRBJ1-2; CDR3nt: TGTGCCAGCAGCCAGGGACAGGGCGAAAATGGCTACACCTTC; CDR3aa: CASSQGQGENGYTF
d_gene: TRBD1; abundance: few; v_gene: TRBV19; j_gene: TRBJ1-4; CDR3nt: TGTGCCAGTAGTATCCGGGACAGGGGTGAAAAACTGTTTTTT; CDR3aa: CASSIRDRGEKLFF
d_gene: TRBD2; abundance: -; v_gene: TRBV5-4; j_gene: TRBJ2-3; CDR3nt: TGTGCCAGCAGCTTGGCGGGGGGGTTCTCAGATACGCAGTATTTT; CDR3aa: CASSLAGGFSDTQYF
d_gene: TRBD1; abundance: -; v_gene: TRBV6-6; j_gene: TRBJ2-7; CDR3nt: TGTGCCAGCACTGAACAGGGGCCTAGGTCCTACGAGCAGTACTTC; CDR3aa: CASTEQGPRSYEQYF
d_gene: -; abundance: once; v_gene: TRBV4-1; j_gene: TRBJ2-1; CDR3nt: TGCGCCAGCAGCCAAGTAGCGGTTTCCTACAATGAGCAGTTCTTC; CDR3aa: CASSQVAVSYNEQFF
d_gene: TRBD1; abundance: once; v_gene: TRBV7-9; j_gene: TRBJ1-1; CDR3nt: TGTGCCAGCATTCAACGACCGGGACAGTTCATGAACACTGAAGCTTTCTTT; CDR3aa: CASIQRPGQFMNTEAFF
d_gene: TRBD1; abundance: -; v_gene: TRBV5-1; j_gene: TRBJ2-5; CDR3nt: TGCGCCAGCAGCGATCCGACAGGGGTAAAAATTCTTCAAGAGACCCAGTACTTC; CDR3aa: CASSDPTGVKILQETQYF
d_gene: -; abundance: -; v_gene: TRBV4-1; j_gene: TRBJ2-7; CDR3nt: TGCGCCAGCAGCCAAGATCAGGGAAACTACGAGCAGTACTTC; CDR3aa: CASSQDQGNYEQYF
d_gene: -; abundance: -; v_gene: TRBV19; j_gene: TRBJ1-3; CDR3nt: TGTGCCAGTAGCGAGCAGGCCGGAAACACCATATATTTT; CDR3aa: CASSEQAGNTIYF
d_gene: TRBD2; abundance: -; v_gene: TRBV13; j_gene: TRBJ2-1; CDR3nt: TGTGCCAGCAGCGGCATCTTGGCTAGCGGGGCCGAGCAGTTCTTC; CDR3aa: CASSGILASGAEQFF
d_gene: -; abundance: -; v_gene: TRBV5-4; j_gene: TRBJ1-1; CDR3nt: TGTGCCAGCAGCCACAAGGCGGGGAGTACTGAAGCTTTCTTT; CDR3aa: CASSHKAGSTEAFF
d_gene: -; abundance: -; v_gene: TRBV30; j_gene: TRBJ1-2; CDR3nt: TGTGCCTGGAGGGGCCGGGACAAAAATCTCTATGGCTACACCTTC; CDR3aa: CAWRGRDKNLYGYTF
d_gene: -; abundance: -; v_gene: TRBV7-9; j_gene: TRBJ1-2; CDR3nt: TGTGCCAGCACCCCGGACAGTACCCTCTATGGCTACACCTTC; CDR3aa: CASTPDSTLYGYTF
d_gene: -; abundance: -; v_gene: TRBV19; j_gene: TRBJ2-1; CDR3nt: TGTGCCAGTAGTCCCCCCCGGGGGGACAGGAGATACAATGAGCAGTTCTTC; CDR3aa: CASSPPRGDRRYNEQFF
d_gene: TRBD1; abundance: -; v_gene: TRBV6-4; j_gene: TRBJ1-2; CDR3nt: TGTGCCAGCAGTGCAATCTTTGGACAGGGAGGTCGAGACAGCGGCTACACCTTC; CDR3aa: CASSAIFGQGGRDSGYTF
d_gene: TRBD2; abundance: -; v_gene: TRBV7-9; j_gene: TRBJ2-1; CDR3nt: TGTGCCAGCAGCATAGTCGGGGGGGCAGGAGAGCAGTTCTTC; CDR3aa: CASSIVGGAGEQFF
d_gene: -; abundance: once; v_gene: TRBV19; j_gene: TRBJ2-1; CDR3nt: TGTGCCAGTAACGGTAGGGGCTACAATGAGCAGTTCTTC; CDR3aa: CASNGRGYNEQFF
d_gene: -; abundance: -; v_gene: TRBV5-1; j_gene: TRBJ1-2; CDR3nt: TGCGCCAGCAGCTTGGGGTCAGGCGGCTACACCTTC; CDR3aa: CASSLGSGGYTF
d_gene: -; abundance: -; v_gene: TRBV6-1; j_gene: TRBJ1-5; CDR3nt: TGTGCCAGCAGTGAGAACAGGAGCAATCAGCCCCAGCATTTT; CDR3aa: CASSENRSNQPQHF
d_gene: -; abundance: -; v_gene: TRBV28; j_gene: TRBJ1-5; CDR3nt: TGTGCCAGCAGACGCTACAGGAATCAGCCCCAGCATTTT; CDR3aa: CASRRYRNQPQHF
d_gene: TRBD2; abundance: -; v_gene: TRBV2; j_gene: TRBJ2-7; CDR3nt: TGTGCCAGCAGTAGGAGCGGGGGGGCAGGCGAGCAGTACTTC; CDR3aa: CASSRSGGAGEQYF
d_gene: TRBD1; abundance: -; v_gene: TRBV20-1; j_gene: TRBJ2-7; CDR3nt: TGCAGTGCTGGGACAGGGCTCGAGCAGTACTTC; CDR3aa: CSAGTGLEQYF
d_gene: TRBD2; abundance: -; v_gene: TRBV7-9; j_gene: TRBJ2-2; CDR3nt: TGTGCCAGCAGCTTTTTGACTAGCGGGGGCGGGAACACCGGGGAGCTGTTTTTT; CDR3aa: CASSFLTSGGGNTGELFF
d_gene: -; abundance: -; v_gene: TRBV7-6; j_gene: TRBJ2-7; CDR3nt: TGTGCCAGCAGCTCCCCACCTATCGGCGAGCAGTACTTC; CDR3aa: CASSSPPIGEQYF
d_gene: TRBD1; abundance: -; v_gene: TRBV6-5; j_gene: TRBJ1-2; CDR3nt: TGTGCCAGCAGTTACACTACAGGGGATGGCTACACCTTC; CDR3aa: CASSYTTGDGYTF
d_gene: TRBD1; abundance: few; v_gene: TRBV19; j_gene: TRBJ1-5; CDR3nt: TGTGCCAGTAGTTCGGACAGGGGAGGTCAGCCCCAGCATTTT; CDR3aa: CASSSDRGGQPQHF
d_gene: -; abundance: -; v_gene: TRBV7-9; j_gene: TRBJ2-1; CDR3nt: TGTGCCAGCAGCTGGTCGCGGGGCCAAAACCAAGGGGAAAACAATGAGCAGTTCTTC; CDR3aa: CASSWSRGQNQGENNEQFF
d_gene: TRBD2; abundance: -; v_gene: TRBV7-8; j_gene: TRBJ2-1; CDR3nt: TGTGCCAGCAGCCAAGGACTAGCGGGGGGGCTCGGGTACAATGAGCAGTTCTTC; CDR3aa: CASSQGLAGGLGYNEQFF
d_gene: -; abundance: -; v_gene: TRBV7-8; j_gene: TRBJ2-7; CDR3nt: TGTGCCAGCAGCTTAGATCCAGGGACCTACGAGCAGTACTTC; CDR3aa: CASSLDPGTYEQYF
d_gene: -; abundance: -; v_gene: TRBV11-2; j_gene: TRBJ2-7; CDR3nt: TGTGCCAGCAGCTCCAGCGCGGTATACGAGCAGTACTTC; CDR3aa: CASSSSAVYEQYF
d_gene: -; abundance: once; v_gene: TRBV15; j_gene: TRBJ1-6; CDR3nt: TGTGCCACCAGCAGAGATACCCGAGATTCACCCCTCCACTTT; CDR3aa: CATSRDTRDSPLHF
d_gene: -; abundance: -; v_gene: TRBV5-6; j_gene: TRBJ1-4; CDR3nt: TGTGCCAGCAGCTTTAAAGGGCGGGTAAATGAAAAACTGTTTTTT; CDR3aa: CASSFKGRVNEKLFF
d_gene: -; abundance: -; v_gene: TRBV4-1; j_gene: TRBJ1-4; CDR3nt: TGCGCCAGCAGCCAAGAGCGTGGCGGAGGGACTAATGAAAAACTGTTTTTT; CDR3aa: CASSQERGGGTNEKLFF
d_gene: TRBD2; abundance: -; v_gene: TRBV7-2; j_gene: TRBJ2-7; CDR3nt: TGTGCCAGCAGCTACGGGGGGACCTACGAGCAGTACTTC; CDR3aa: CASSYGGTYEQYF
d_gene: -; abundance: -; v_gene: TRBV2; j_gene: TRBJ1-5; CDR3nt: TGTGCCAGCAGTGAATCGAGTGGTGGGCTACAGCCCCAGCATTTT; CDR3aa: CASSESSGGLQPQHF
d_gene: TRBD2; abundance: once; v_gene: TRBV19; j_gene: TRBJ2-4; CDR3nt: TGTGCCAGTAGTATTAACCGGGGAGGGGCCAAAAACATTCAGTACTTC; CDR3aa: CASSINRGGAKNIQYF
d_gene: TRBD2; abundance: -; v_gene: TRBV5-6; j_gene: TRBJ2-1; CDR3nt: TGTGCCAGCAGCCCCATACGACTAGCTATCCACAATGAGCAGTTCTTC; CDR3aa: CASSPIRLAIHNEQFF
d_gene: -; abundance: -; v_gene: TRBV5-6; j_gene: TRBJ1-3; CDR3nt: TGTGCCAGCAGCTTACAGGGCCGCTCTGGAAACACCATATATTTT; CDR3aa: CASSLQGRSGNTIYF
d_gene: TRBD1; abundance: -; v_gene: TRBV5-4; j_gene: TRBJ1-6; CDR3nt: TGTGCCAGCAGCTTGGGGACAGGGAGGGGGCCGTCACCCCTCCACTTT; CDR3aa: CASSLGTGRGPSPLHF
d_gene: -; abundance: -; v_gene: TRBV28; j_gene: TRBJ2-7; CDR3nt: TGTGCCAGCAGTCCTTCGATAATGCGGGGAACTTTATTTCCCTACGAGCAGTACTTC; CDR3aa: CASSPSIMRGTLFPYEQYF
d_gene: -; abundance: once; v_gene: TRBV9; j_gene: TRBJ2-7; CDR3nt: TGTGCCAGCAGCCCGAACAACAGCGGCAGGAAGGAGCAGTACTTC; CDR3aa: CASSPNNSGRKEQYF
d_gene: -; abundance: -; v_gene: TRBV15; j_gene: TRBJ2-7; CDR3nt: TGTGCCACCAGCCCTGTCAGGGTGATGGGCGAGCAGTACTTC; CDR3aa: CATSPVRVMGEQYF